A selection of T cell receptor beta chains follows, all from one sample in a study of blood T cell repertoires in COVID-19. The data were produced by immunoSEQ multiplex PCR, yet TCRdb's version contains in-frame clones alone and is incomplete. The data show roughly 150,000 clones, 80% seen once. Sequencing used peripheral blood. These receptors all stem from a man aged 60 to 69 with acute or convalescent COVID-19. CDR3s include the opening cysteine and the closing phenylalanine or tryptophan. D genes are given only for firm matches. Expanded clones get a size class; other rows say once, few or many, or leave the size out.

TRBJ1-1 . once TRBV10-3 TGTGCCATCAGTGACCCCGGGGTAATGAACACTGAAGCTTTCTTT CAISDPGVMNTEAFF
TRBJ2-1 TRBD2 . TRBV7-7 TGTGCCAGCAGCAAAAACGGGGGGGTCGATGAGCAGTTCTTC CASSKNGGVDEQFF
TRBJ2-7 TRBD1 . TRBV2 TGTGCCACCTCCGGACAGGGGGCATACGAGCAGTACTTC CATSGQGAYEQYF
TRBJ2-1 TRBD2 . TRBV2 TGTGCCAGCAGTGGACTAGCGGGGGAAGGTGAGCAGTTCTTC CASSGLAGEGEQFF
TRBJ2-1 TRBD2 . TRBV5-1 TGCGCCAGCAGCGCAAATACGGGACTAGCGGACGAGCAGTTCTTC CASSANTGLADEQFF
TRBJ2-7 . . TRBV12-3/TRBV12-4 TGTGCCAGCAGTTTAGGCGGCAGCGTGGCCTTCTTC CASSLGGSVAFF
TRBJ1-1 . . TRBV7-2 TGTGCCAGCAGCGCGCGCGGGCAGACTATGAACACTGAAGCTTTCTTT CASSARGQTMNTEAFF
TRBJ2-5 TRBD1 . TRBV7-2 TGTGCCAGCAGCTCCCGGACAGGGAGAACTAAAGAGACCCAGTACTTC CASSSRTGRTKETQYF
TRBJ2-7 TRBD2 . TRBV12-5 TGTGCTAGTGGTTTGGGGACTAGCGTTTCCTCCTACGAGCAGTACTTC CASGLGTSVSSYEQYF
TRBJ1-4 TRBD1 . TRBV28 TGTGCCAGCAGCCCCGGACAGGGGCTGGGCTCTCGGCTGTTTTTT CASSPGQGLGSRLFF
TRBJ2-7 . . TRBV24-1 TGTGCCACCAGTGATTTGCGGCGGAGCTCCTACGAGCAGTACTTC CATSDLRRSSYEQYF
TRBJ2-7 TRBD1 . TRBV19 TGTGCCAGTAGCGAAGGGGGCAGGGGAACCTACGAGCAGTACTTC CASSEGGRGTYEQYF
TRBJ2-5 . . TRBV29-1 TGCAGCGTCCGGCGGGAGACCCAGTACTTC CSVRRETQYF
TRBJ2-7 . . TRBV6-6 TGTGCCAGCAGTTACATGGGACTGATATACGAGCAGTACTTC CASSYMGLIYEQYF
TRBJ2-7 TRBD1 . TRBV4-1 TGCGCCAGCAGCCAAGACCCGACAGGGGGACCTTACGAGCAGTACTTC CASSQDPTGGPYEQYF
TRBJ1-4 . . TRBV9 TGTGCCAGCAGCGCCCGACACTCAACTAATGAAAAACTGTTTTTT CASSARHSTNEKLFF
TRBJ2-7 TRBD1 once TRBV7-9 TGTGCCAGCCACGGTGGGACAGGGTACGAGCAGTACTTC CASHGGTGYEQYF
TRBJ2-3 TRBD2 . TRBV15 TGTGCCACCAGCAGCGGACTAGCGGGCACAGATACGCAGTATTTT CATSSGLAGTDTQYF
TRBJ2-1 TRBD2 . TRBV15 TGTGCCACCAGCAGAGATTTAGTCGGCGGGAGAGGGCTCTTGGGCAATGAGCAGTTCTTC CATSRDLVGGRGLLGNEQFF
TRBJ1-2 TRBD1 few TRBV7-2 TGTGCCAGCAGCCCGGACAGGGCCAACTATGGCTACACCTTC CASSPDRANYGYTF
TRBJ2-7 TRBD2 once TRBV4-3 TGCGCCAGCAGCCAAGGGGAGGGAACCTACGAGCAGTACTTC CASSQGEGTYEQYF
TRBJ2-7 . . TRBV11-3 TGTGCCAGCAGCTTAGAAGGGGGGGGCACGGCGCAGTACTTC CASSLEGGGTAQYF
TRBJ2-5 TRBD2 . TRBV3-1/TRBV3-2 TGTGCCAGCAGCCAAGATCTAGCGGGGGGGCCGGAGACCCAGTACTTC CASSQDLAGGPETQYF
TRBJ1-2 . few TRBV24-1 TGTGCCACCTCGGGGGTTTATGGCTACACCTTC CATSGVYGYTF
TRBJ2-1 . few TRBV4-3 TGCGCCAGCAGCCAAGCGGCGCGGATCAGCTCCTACAATGAGCAGTTCTTC CASSQAARISSYNEQFF
TRBJ2-6 . . TRBV7-9 TGTGCCAGCAGCCTCGGAGGGGTATCTGGGGCCAACGTCCTGACTTTC CASSLGGVSGANVLTF
TRBJ2-1 TRBD2 once TRBV7-2 TGTGCCAGTAAGCGGGAAAGCACCTACAATGAGCAGTTCTTC CASKRESTYNEQFF
TRBJ1-1 TRBD1 . TRBV5-4 TGTGCCAGCAGCACCTTCGACAGGGCTATGAACACTGAAGCTTTCTTT CASSTFDRAMNTEAFF
TRBJ1-2 . . TRBV15 TGTGCCACCAGCAGAGAGAACGGCGGAGCCTATGGCTACACCTTC CATSRENGGAYGYTF
TRBJ2-7 . . TRBV7-2 TGTGCCAGCAGCTACCGACAGGCGCTTAGTTACGAGCAGTACTTC CASSYRQALSYEQYF
TRBJ2-7 TRBD1 once TRBV6-5 TGTGCCAGCAGCCCCGACAGGGGGTACGAGCAGTACTTC CASSPDRGYEQYF
TRBJ2-7 . few TRBV7-2 TGTGCCAGCAGCCCAGGACAGAGCTCCTACGAGCAGTACTTC CASSPGQSSYEQYF
TRBJ2-2 TRBD1 . TRBV27 TGTGCCAGCAGAGCCTACGGGACAGACAACACCGGGGAGCTGTTTTTT CASRAYGTDNTGELFF
TRBJ2-1 . . TRBV15 TGTGCCACCAGCAGAGATAGCCCAGCGAGCTCCTACAATGAGCAGTTCTTC CATSRDSPASSYNEQFF
TRBJ2-1 TRBD2 . TRBV7-9 TGTGCCAGCAGCCTTAGCGGGAGCGAGCAGTTCTTC CASSLSGSEQFF
TRBJ2-7 . . TRBV27 TGTGCCAGCAGTTCGGCAGGGGGGACCTACGAGCAGTACTTC CASSSAGGTYEQYF
TRBJ2-7 . . TRBV11-2 TGTGCCAGCAGCTTAGTGGCGGGACGGACCTACGAGCAGTACTTC CASSLVAGRTYEQYF
TRBJ1-5 . . TRBV18 TGTGCCAGCTCACCAGGTCTGGGAGGCAATCAGCCCCAGCATTTT CASSPGLGGNQPQHF
TRBJ2-3 TRBD1 . TRBV7-9 TGTGCCAGCAGCTTAGCCCGATCAACAGGGGGCGATACGCAGTATTTT CASSLARSTGGDTQYF
TRBJ2-7 TRBD1 once TRBV25-1 TGTGCCAGCAGTCGGGACAGCTCCTACGAGCAGTACTTC CASSRDSSYEQYF
TRBJ1-3 . . TRBV10-3 TGTGCCATCAGTGAGCTAAACACCATATATTTT CAISELNTIYF
TRBJ2-5 TRBD1 . TRBV29-1 TGCAGCCACTCCGGGGGCCGGTGGACAGGGGGCTTACAAGAGACCCAGTACTTC CSHSGGRWTGGLQETQYF
TRBJ2-7 TRBD1 . TRBV5-4 TGTGCCAGCAGCTGGGGGACAGGGGGAACCTACGAGCAGTACTTC CASSWGTGGTYEQYF
TRBJ2-7 . . TRBV30 TGTGCCTGGAGTGTAAACAGGCTCTACGAGCAGTACTTC CAWSVNRLYEQYF
TRBJ1-1 . . TRBV5-8 TGTGCCAGCAGCTTGGGACAGTTTGAAGCTTTCTTT CASSLGQFEAFF
TRBJ2-1 TRBD2 . TRBV6-4 TGTGCCAGCAGTGTACTAGCGGGAGCGAGCTCCTACAATGAGCAGTTCTTC CASSVLAGASSYNEQFF
TRBJ2-3 . few TRBV19 TGTGCCAGTAGTACCCAGGGAGGCACGCAGTATTTT CASSTQGGTQYF
TRBJ2-2 . . TRBV4-2 TGTGCCAGCAGCCAAGGGGCCCAGTTCGGGGAGCTGTTTTTT CASSQGAQFGELFF
TRBJ1-1 . . TRBV28 TGTGCCAGCACCCCGGGGGGGAGGAACACTGAAGCTTTCTTT CASTPGGRNTEAFF
TRBJ2-6 . few TRBV4-3 TGCGCCAGCAGCCAAGGGGGCAGGCTCCCTGGGGCCAACGTCCTGACTTTC CASSQGGRLPGANVLTF
TRBJ1-1 TRBD1 . TRBV24-1 TGTGCCACCAGTGATCCGGACAGGAGGAACACTGAAGCTTTCTTT CATSDPDRRNTEAFF
TRBJ2-1 . . TRBV2 TGTGCCAGCACTAGGACTGAGAATGAGCAGTTCTTC CASTRTENEQFF
TRBJ2-3 . . TRBV6-5 TGTGCCAGTACAGGTTTTAGCACAGATACGCAGTATTTT CASTGFSTDTQYF
TRBJ2-7 TRBD2 once TRBV7-9 TGTGCCAGCAGCTTAACGGGACTAGCGGGGGTCGAGCAGTACTTC CASSLTGLAGVEQYF
TRBJ1-2 TRBD1 . TRBV7-2 TGTGCCAGCAGCTTCTCCGGGACAGAGAACTATGGCTACACCTTC CASSFSGTENYGYTF
TRBJ1-3 TRBD1 once TRBV11-3 TGTGCCAGCAGCTCCGGACAGGGGGCGTCTGGAAACACCATATATTTT CASSSGQGASGNTIYF
TRBJ2-7 . . TRBV7-2 TGTGCCAGCAGCTTAACGGGTCGCACCTTGCTACACGAGCAGTACTTC CASSLTGRTLLHEQYF